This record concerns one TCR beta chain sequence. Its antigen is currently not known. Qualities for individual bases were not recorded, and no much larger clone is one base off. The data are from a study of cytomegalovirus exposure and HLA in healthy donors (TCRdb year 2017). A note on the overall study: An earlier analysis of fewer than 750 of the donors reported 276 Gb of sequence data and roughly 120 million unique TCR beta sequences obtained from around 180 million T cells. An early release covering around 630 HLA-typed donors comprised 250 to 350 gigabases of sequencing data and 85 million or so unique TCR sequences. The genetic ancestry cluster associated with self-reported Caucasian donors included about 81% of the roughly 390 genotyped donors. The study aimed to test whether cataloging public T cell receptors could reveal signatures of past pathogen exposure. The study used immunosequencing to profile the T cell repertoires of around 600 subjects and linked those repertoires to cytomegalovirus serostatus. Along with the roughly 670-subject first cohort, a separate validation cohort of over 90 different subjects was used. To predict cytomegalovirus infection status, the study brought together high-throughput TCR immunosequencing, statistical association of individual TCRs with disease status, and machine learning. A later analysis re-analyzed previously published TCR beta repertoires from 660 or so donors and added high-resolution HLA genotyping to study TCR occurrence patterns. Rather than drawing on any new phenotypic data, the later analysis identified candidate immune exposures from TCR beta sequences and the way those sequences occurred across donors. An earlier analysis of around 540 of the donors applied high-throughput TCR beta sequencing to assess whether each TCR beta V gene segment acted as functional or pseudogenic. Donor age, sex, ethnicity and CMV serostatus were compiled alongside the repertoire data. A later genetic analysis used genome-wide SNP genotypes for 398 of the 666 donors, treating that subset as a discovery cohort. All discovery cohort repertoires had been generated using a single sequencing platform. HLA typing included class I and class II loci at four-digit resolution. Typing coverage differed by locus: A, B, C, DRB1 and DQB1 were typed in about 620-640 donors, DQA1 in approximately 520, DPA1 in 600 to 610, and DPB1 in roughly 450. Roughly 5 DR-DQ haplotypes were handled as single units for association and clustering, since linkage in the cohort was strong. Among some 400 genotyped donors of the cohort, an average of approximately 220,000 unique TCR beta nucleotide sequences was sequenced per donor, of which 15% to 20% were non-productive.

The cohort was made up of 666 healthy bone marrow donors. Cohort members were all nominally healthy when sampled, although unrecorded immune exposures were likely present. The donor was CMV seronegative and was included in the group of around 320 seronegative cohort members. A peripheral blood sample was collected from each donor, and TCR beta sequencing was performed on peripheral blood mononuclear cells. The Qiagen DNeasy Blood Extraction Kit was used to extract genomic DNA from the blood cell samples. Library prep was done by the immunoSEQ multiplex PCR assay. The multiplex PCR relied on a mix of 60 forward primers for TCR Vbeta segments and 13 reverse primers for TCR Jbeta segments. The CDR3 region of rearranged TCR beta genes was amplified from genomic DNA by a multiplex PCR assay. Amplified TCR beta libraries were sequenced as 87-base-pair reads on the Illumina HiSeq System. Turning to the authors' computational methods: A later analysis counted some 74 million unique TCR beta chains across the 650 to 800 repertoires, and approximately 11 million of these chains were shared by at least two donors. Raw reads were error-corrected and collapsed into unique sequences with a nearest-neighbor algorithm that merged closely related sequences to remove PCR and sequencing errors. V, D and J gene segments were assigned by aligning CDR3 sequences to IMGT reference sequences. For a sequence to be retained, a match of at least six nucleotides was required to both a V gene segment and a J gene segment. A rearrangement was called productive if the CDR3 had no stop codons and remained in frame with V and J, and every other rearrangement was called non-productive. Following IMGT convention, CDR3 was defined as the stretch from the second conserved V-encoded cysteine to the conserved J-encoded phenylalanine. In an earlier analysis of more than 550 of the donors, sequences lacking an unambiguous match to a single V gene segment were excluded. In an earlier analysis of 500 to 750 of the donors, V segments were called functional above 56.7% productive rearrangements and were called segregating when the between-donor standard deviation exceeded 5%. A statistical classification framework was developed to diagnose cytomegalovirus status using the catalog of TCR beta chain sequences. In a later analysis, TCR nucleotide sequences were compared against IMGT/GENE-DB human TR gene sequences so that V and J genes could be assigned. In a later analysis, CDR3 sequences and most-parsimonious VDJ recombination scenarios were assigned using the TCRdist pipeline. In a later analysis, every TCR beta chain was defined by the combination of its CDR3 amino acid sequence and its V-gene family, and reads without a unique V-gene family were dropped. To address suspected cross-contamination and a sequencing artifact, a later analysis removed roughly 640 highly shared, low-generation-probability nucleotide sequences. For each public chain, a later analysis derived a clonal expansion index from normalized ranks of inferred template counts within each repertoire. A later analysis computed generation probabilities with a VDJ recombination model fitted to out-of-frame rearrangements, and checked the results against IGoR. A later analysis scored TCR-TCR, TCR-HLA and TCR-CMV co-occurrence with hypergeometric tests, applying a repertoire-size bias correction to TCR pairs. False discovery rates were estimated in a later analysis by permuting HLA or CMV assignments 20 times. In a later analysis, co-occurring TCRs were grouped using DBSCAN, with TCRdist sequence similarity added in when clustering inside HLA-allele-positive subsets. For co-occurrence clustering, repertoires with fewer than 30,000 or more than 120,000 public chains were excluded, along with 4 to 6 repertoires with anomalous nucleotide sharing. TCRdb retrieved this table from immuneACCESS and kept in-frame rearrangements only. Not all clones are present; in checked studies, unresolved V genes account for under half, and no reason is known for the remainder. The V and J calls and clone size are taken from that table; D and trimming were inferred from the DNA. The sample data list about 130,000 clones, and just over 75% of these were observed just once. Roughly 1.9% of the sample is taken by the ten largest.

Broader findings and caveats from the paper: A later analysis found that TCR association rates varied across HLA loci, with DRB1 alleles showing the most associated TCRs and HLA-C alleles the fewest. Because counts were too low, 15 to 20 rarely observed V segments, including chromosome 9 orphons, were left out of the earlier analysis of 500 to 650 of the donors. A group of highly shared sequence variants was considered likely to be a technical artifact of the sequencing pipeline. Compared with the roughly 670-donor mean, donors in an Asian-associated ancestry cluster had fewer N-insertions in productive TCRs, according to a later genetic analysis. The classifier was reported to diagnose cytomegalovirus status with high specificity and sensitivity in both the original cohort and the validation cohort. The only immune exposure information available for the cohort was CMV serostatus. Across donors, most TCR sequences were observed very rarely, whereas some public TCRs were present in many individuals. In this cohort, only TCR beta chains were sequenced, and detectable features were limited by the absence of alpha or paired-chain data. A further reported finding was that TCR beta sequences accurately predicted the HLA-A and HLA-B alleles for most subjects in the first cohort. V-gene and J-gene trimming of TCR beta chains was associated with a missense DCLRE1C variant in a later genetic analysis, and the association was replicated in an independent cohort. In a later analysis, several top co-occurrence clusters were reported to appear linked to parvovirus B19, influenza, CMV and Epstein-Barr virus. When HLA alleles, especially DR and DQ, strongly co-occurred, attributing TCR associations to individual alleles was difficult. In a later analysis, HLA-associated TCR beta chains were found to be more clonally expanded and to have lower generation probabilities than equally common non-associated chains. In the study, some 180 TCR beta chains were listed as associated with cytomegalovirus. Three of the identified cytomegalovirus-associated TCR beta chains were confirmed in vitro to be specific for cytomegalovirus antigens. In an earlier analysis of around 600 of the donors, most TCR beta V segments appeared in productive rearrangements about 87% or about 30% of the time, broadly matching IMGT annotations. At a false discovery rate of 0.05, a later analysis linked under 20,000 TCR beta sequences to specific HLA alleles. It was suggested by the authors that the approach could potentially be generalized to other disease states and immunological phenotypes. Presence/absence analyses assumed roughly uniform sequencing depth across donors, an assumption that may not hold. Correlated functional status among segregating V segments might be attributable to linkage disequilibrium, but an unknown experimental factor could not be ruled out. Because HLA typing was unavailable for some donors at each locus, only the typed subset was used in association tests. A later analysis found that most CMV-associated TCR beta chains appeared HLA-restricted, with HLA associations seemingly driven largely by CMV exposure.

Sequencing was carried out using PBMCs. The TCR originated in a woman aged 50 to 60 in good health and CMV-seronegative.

The nucleotide sequence reads as follows: TGTGCCAGCAGGAGCGGGGTTGACAATGAGCAGTTCTTC. This gives the protein CASRSGVDNEQFF. Recombination linked TRBV6-6 to TRBJ2-1; TRBD2 aligns with 7 central bases. The V end gives up 6 bases and the J end 5 bases, leaving 4 bases in the junction not matched to a gene. The CDR3 sequence holds 13 residues, the cysteine and phenylalanine included. CDR3 DNA is the only sequence kept; it has 39 bases, read in frame from the first base. Reading the germline V gene (reference sequence) gives CDR1 MNHNY and CDR2 SVGAGI.